The T cell receptor beta chain described here comes from a study of beta chain features in type 1 diabetes. Notes on this clone: Its antigen is still unknown.

Expressed TCRB transcripts were sequenced after all isolated RNA was converted to cDNA. Profiling relied on immunoSEQ multiplex PCR, and the TCRdb table lists in-frame clones only, not all of them. The sample consists of nearly 700,000 clones, roughly 12% of them appearing once. Germline CDR1 reads DFQATT; CDR2 reads SNEGSKA (reference sequence). This CDR3 spans 11 amino acids. Study results and caveats: TCRB CDR3s were moderately but significantly shorter in Type 1 diabetes patients in all four CD4+ subsets. HLA influence on TCRB rearrangement stayed unresolved here.

One heparinised blood draw, averaging roughly 0.11 L, came from each donor. CD45RO/CCR7/CD25/CD127/CD95/CD27 staining was used to isolate CD4+ naive, central memory, regulatory and stem cell-like memory cells by sorting. Sequences were obtained from naive CD4+ T cells from blood. The chain employs TRBV20-1 and TRBJ2-1, with TRBD1 matching 8 bases. This clonotype originated in a young man with type 1 diabetes. CDR3 bases: TGCAGCCGGACAGGGTCCAATGAGCAGTTCTTC. It specifies CSRTGSNEQFF.